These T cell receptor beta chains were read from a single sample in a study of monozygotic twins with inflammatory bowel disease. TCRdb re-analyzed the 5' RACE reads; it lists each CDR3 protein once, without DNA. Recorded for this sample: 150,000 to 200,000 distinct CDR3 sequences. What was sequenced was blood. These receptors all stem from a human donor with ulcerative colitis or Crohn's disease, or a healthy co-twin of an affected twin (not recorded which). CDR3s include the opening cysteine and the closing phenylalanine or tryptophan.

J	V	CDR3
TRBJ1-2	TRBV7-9	CASGTLSAYGYTF
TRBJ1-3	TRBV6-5	CASTLINPRGTSGNTIYF
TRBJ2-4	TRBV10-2	CASSENRGGKNIQYF
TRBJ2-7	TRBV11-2	CASSWGFSYEQYF
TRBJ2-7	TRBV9	CASSSRDVTYEQYF
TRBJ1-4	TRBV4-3	CASSQEGTTNEKLFF
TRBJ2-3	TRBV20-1	CSALPAGAGGISTDTQYF
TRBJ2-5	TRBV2	CASSEWASDETQYF
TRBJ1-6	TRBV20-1	CSASQGAASPLHF
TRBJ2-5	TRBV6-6	CASSYSTDMAQYF
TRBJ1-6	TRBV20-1	CSATTYSSYNSPLHF
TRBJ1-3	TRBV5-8	CASSVGQVPGNTIYF
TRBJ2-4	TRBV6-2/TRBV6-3	CASGQADIQYF
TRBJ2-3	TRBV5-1	CASSRERGKTDTQYF
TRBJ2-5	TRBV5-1	CASRGGKYQETQYF
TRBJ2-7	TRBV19	CASSYTGTDEQYF
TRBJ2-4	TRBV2	CASSIDRIAKNIQYF
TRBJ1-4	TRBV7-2	CASAPQSGKLFF
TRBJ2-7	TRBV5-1	CASSSGLAGHNVYEQYF
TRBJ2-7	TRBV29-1	CSVPGQGARYEQYF
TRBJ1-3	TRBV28	CASRPIGQSSGNTIYF
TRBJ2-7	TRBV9	CASSVASSARYEQYF
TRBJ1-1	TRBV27	CASRRQGHTEAFF
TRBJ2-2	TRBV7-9	CASSLRGTQNTGELFF
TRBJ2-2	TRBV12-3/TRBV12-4	CASSVTGGNTGELFF
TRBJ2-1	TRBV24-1	CATSDPSARGMNEQFF
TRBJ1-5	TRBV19	CASSAGWAAGGQPQHF
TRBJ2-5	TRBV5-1	CASSPTQETQYF
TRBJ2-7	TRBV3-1	CASSQVTEGAYEQYF
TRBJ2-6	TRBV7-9	CASSPPGQASWANVLTF
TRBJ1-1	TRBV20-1	CSARVDRHTEAIF
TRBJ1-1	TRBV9	CASSVPTANTEAFF
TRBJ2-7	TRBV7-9	CASSLTIGTYEQYF
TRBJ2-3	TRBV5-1	CASSLGSSGEPTDTQYF
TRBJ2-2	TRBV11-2	CASSLGAGSTGELFF
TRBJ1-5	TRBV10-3	CAISLGQGPNQPQHF
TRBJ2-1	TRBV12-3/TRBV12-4	CASSFVPSGKDEQFF